This TCR beta chain is drawn from a study of T cells in localized non-small cell lung cancer. Study results and limitations: Researchers found a median about 53 of the top 100 tumor clones in adjacent lung. Highest T cell clonality was seen in uninvolved adjacent lung, surpassing that measured in tumor.

Germline V gene lookup returns CDR1 LNHNV and CDR2 YYDKDF (reference sequence). Deletions cut 0 bases from V and 0 bases from J, with 7 bases between. CDR3 size: 15 residues. Using immunoSEQ multiplex PCR, the repertoire was profiled, and TCRdb retains in-frame clones only, with some absent. The sample lists about 6,000 clones; 25% to 30% were seen once. About this clone: Its matching antigen is unknown.

The sequenced sample was lung tumor tissue, obtained before any cancer treatment. This clonotype was obtained from a female donor aged 60 or older with stage I lung adenocarcinoma. The chain couples TRBV15 to TRBJ2-3; D might be TRBD2 (6 bases). CDR3 protein: CATSREGLSTDTQYF. The CDR3 DNA follows: TGTGCCACCAGCAGAGAGGGACTGAGCACAGATACGCAGTATTTT.